A single sample gave rise to the 23 T cell receptor beta chains below, sequenced in a study of T cell responses to AZD1222 COVID-19 vaccine. The table came from immunoSEQ multiplex PCR; TCRdb's copy has only in-frame clones and leaves some out. The repertoire consists of some 99,000 clones, with about 90% occurring once and the leading ten covering 4.4%. This material consisted of peripheral blood, taken 28 days after the second AZD1222 dose. All receptors derive from an adult who received the AZD1222 COVID-19 vaccine.

The rearrangement links TRBV7-8 to TRBJ1-5, with 8 bases identical to TRBD1. The CDR3 loop spans 16 amino acids. After removal of 4 bases from V and 6 bases from J, the junction contained 11 bases not matched to a gene. Germline V gives CDR1 SGHVS, CDR2 FQNEAQ. CDR3 loop: CASSSYPGDRPQPQHF. CDR3 DNA sequence: TGTGCCAGCAGCTCATATCCCGGGGACAGGCCTCAGCCCCAGCATTTT.

The CDR3 nucleotides are TGTGCCAGCAGCGGCGGGAGGCGAGAGACCCAGTACTTC. Residues: CASSGGRRETQYF. The chain is built from TRBV3-1 (or the pseudogene TRBV3-2) and TRBJ2-5; 8 bases map to TRBD2. The CDR3 spans 13 residues. Trimming at V came to 5 bases and at J to 4 bases, leaving 3 bases not matched to a gene. CDR1 is LGHDT, CDR2 YNNKEL, per germline (reference sequence).

The V and J genes are TRBV7-7 and TRBJ2-3; 7 nucleotides align to TRBD1. There are 13 residues in the CDR3. Looked up from germline, CDR1 is SSHAT and CDR2 is FNYEAQ (reference sequence). With 1 base clipped from V and 5 bases from J, the junction kept 0 bases outside the gene matches. CDR3 in amino acids: CASSLGQGDTQYF. CDR3 bases: TGTGCCAGCAGCTTAGGACAGGGAGATACGCAGTATTTT.

This chain joins TRBV14 and TRBJ2-7, with D possibly TRBD2 on 5 matching bases. Trimming took off 4 bases at V and 3 bases at J, with 13 bases between the two ends. The CDR3 sequence is 14 residues long. Germline CDR1 and CDR2: SGHDN and FVKESK. The CDR3 loop reads CASSRNGLGYEQYF. CDR3 DNA sequence: TGTGCCAGCAGCCGGAACGGACTGGGCTACGAGCAGTACTTC.

The chain employs TRBV10-2 and TRBJ1-5; TRBD1 might be the D (5 bases). Trimming left V 2 bases short and J 7 bases short, with 9 bases between. Germline values: CDR1 WSHSY, CDR2 SAAADI. This CDR3 has 13 amino acids. The chain's CDR3 is CASSERQGQPQHF. The CDR3 DNA reads as TGCGCCAGCAGTGAGCGCCAGGGACAGCCCCAGCATTTT.

Only one count was recorded for this clone. The chain links TRBV6-4 to TRBJ2-1, with D perhaps matching TRBD1 (5 bases). The CDR3 sequence is 16 residues long. CDR1 and CDR2 from the germline V gene are MRHNA and SNTAGT. The V end lost 3 bases, the J end lost 5 bases, and 17 bases lay between the germline ends. The CDR3 reads CASSERRTSLDNEQFF. For the CDR3, the DNA is TGTGCCAGCAGTGAGAGAAGGACAAGTCTGGACAATGAGCAGTTCTTC.

The rearrangement links TRBV6-2 or TRBV6-3 to TRBJ1-5; perhaps TRBD1 as D (5 bases). This CDR3 is 15 amino acids long. Germline V gene sequence: CDR1 MNHEY, CDR2 SVGEGT. With 5 bases removed from V and 1 base from J, the gap between germline ends came to 12 bases. The CDR3 DNA is TGTGCCAGCAGTCCCTTCCGGGACAGCAATCAGCCCCAGCATTTT. Its protein product is CASSPFRDSNQPQHF.

This clone was seen a handful of times. The chain joins TRBV6-4 to TRBJ1-6; D gene uncertain. Germline CDR1 MRHNA, CDR2 SNTAGT. The CDR3 spans 14 residues. Trimming pared 0 bases from V and 7 bases from J, leaving 7 bases between. CDR3 sequence (DNA): TGTGCCAGCAGTGACTCGAAGGGAAATTCACCCCTCCACTTT. Amino acid sequence: CASSDSKGNSPLHF.

This clone was recorded once. This chain connects TRBV30 to TRBJ2-2, with 9 nucleotides matching TRBD1. J lost 6 bases, V lost 1 base, and 9 bases had no gene match. The CDR3 has 16 residues. Germline CDR1 reads GTSNPN; CDR2 reads SVGIG (reference sequence). CDR3 sequence reads: CAWSANRGPFPGELFF. CDR3 coding DNA: TGTGCCTGGAGTGCGAACAGGGGGCCCTTTCCCGGGGAGCTGTTTTTT.

CDR3 protein: CASSLFPRLADYEQYF. Here the CDR3 DNA reads TGTGCCAGCAGTTTATTCCCGAGACTAGCGGATTACGAGCAGTACTTC. The J gene is TRBJ2-7, the V gene TRBV6-2 or TRBV6-3; TRBD2 matches at 9 bases. V lost 4 bases and J lost 4; bases outside the gene matches: 11. Germline V gene sequence: CDR1 MNHEY, CDR2 SVGEGT. The CDR3 is 16 amino acids.

V gene TRBV7-9 combines with J gene TRBJ2-3; 12 positions match TRBD2. The ends lost 4 bases at V and 2 bases at J; junction bases unmatched: 1. The CDR3 length is 15 residues. CDR1 is SEHNR, CDR2 FQNEAQ, per germline (reference sequence). This CDR3 reads CASSSSGGATDTQYF. The CDR3 DNA reads TGTGCCAGCAGCTCTAGCGGGGGGGCCACAGATACGCAGTATTTT.

The count of this clone is one. V gene TRBV11-3 combines with J gene TRBJ2-1; the match to TRBD2 covers 10 bases. Germline CDR1 is SGHNT and CDR2 is YENEEA. V shed 7 bases, J shed 6 bases, and the junction held 6 bases outside the gene matches. The CDR3 has 14 residues. The CDR3, as DNA: TGTGCCAGCAAACCGGGACTAGCGTCCAATGAGCAGTTCTTC. Its translation is CASKPGLASNEQFF.

The V call is TRBV18, the J call TRBJ1-5, with no clear D. Trimming took 6 bases from V and 4 from J, leaving 10 bases between them. Germline V gene data show CDR1 as KGHSH and CDR2 as LQKENI. The CDR3 length is 13 residues. CDR3 bases: TGTGCCAGCTCGGCTGACGGGAATCAGCCCCAGCATTTT. Translating it yields CASSADGNQPQHF.

This chain joins TRBV6-1 and TRBJ1-2; a possible D gene is TRBD1 (5 bases). V was trimmed by 4 bases and J by 4 bases, leaving 10 bases between them. Germline loops: CDR1 MNHNS, CDR2 SASEGT. The CDR3 loop spans 13 amino acids. CDR3 region: CASSGAGGYGYTF. As DNA, the CDR3 is TGTGCCAGCAGTGGGGCGGGGGGCTATGGCTACACCTTC.

The sample holds one count of this clone. The chain joins TRBV7-2 to TRBJ1-2, with D unresolved. CDR1 SGHTA and CDR2 FQGNSA come from the germline V gene. CDR3 size: 13 residues. Trimming took 7 bases from V and 8 from J, leaving 17 bases between them. For the CDR3, the DNA is TGTGCCAGCAACCGTAAAAAGGAAGGCGGCTACACCTTC. Amino acids: CASNRKKEGGYTF.

V is TRBV12-5 and J is TRBJ2-3; TRBD1 might be the D (6 bases). Germline V gene lookup returns CDR1 LGHNT and CDR2 FRNRAP. The CDR3 has 16 residues. V lost 5 bases to trimming and J lost 4 bases, with 19 bases between them. CDR3 loop: CASGSQGTQRADTQYF. The CDR3 bases are TGTGCTAGTGGTAGCCAGGGGACACAAAGGGCAGATACGCAGTATTTT.

The chain recombines TRBV7-2 with TRBJ2-1, with 10 bases aligning to TRBD2. The V gene's germline CDR1 is SGHTA and CDR2 FQGNSA. The CDR3 is 16 residues long. Trimming removed 5 bases from V and 6 bases from J; junction bases left unmatched: 10. CDR3 sequence: CASSPLRAGGRNEQFF. CDR3 nucleotides: TGTGCCAGCAGCCCCCTTAGAGCGGGAGGGCGCAATGAGCAGTTCTTC.

The J gene is TRBJ2-3, the V gene TRBV7-2, with D perhaps assigned TRBD1 or TRBD2 (7 bases each). CDR1 is SGHTA, CDR2 FQGNSA, per germline. The V end lost 11 bases, the J end lost 2 bases, and 20 bases lay between the germline ends. The CDR3 extends over 15 amino acids. The CDR3 DNA sequence: TGTGCCCTCCAGGGAGGGGGCAGGGACACAGATACGCAGTATTTT. Translated, it gives CALQGGGRDTDTQYF.

The J gene is TRBJ1-4, the V gene TRBV30; D is uncertain. Deletions cut 3 bases from V and 0 bases from J, with 8 bases between. Germline V CDR1 and CDR2: GTSNPN, SVGIG (reference sequence). This CDR3 has 14 residues. CDR3 residues: CAWRRTSTNEKLFF. CDR3 sequence (DNA): TGTGCCTGGAGAAGGACTTCAACTAATGAAAAACTGTTTTTT. The full variable domain, completed using reference TRBV30 and TRBJ1-4, is SQTIHQWPATLVQPVGSPLSLECTVEGTSNPNLYWYRQAAGRGLQLLFYSVGIGQISSEVPQNLSASRPQDRQFILSSKKLLLSDSGFYLCAWRRTSTNEKLFFGSGTQLSVL.

This clone is a singleton in its sample. The J gene is TRBJ2-7, the V gene TRBV19, with 8 positions matching TRBD1. In germline, CDR1 is LNHDA, CDR2 SQIVND (reference sequence). The ends lost 5 bases at V and 7 bases at J; junction bases unmatched: 16. This CDR3 spans 16 amino acids. As DNA, the CDR3 is TGTGCCAGTAGTCCACGGAATGACAGGGGTCGTCAAGAGCAGTACTTC. Protein sequence: CASSPRNDRGRQEQYF.

This rearrangement joins TRBV10-3 to TRBJ1-3; D call uncertain. The germline V and J ends were trimmed by 6 bases and 4 bases, with 13 bases remaining between them. Germline V gene lookup returns CDR1 ENHRY and CDR2 SYGVKD. The CDR3 loop spans 14 amino acids. CDR3 nucleotide sequence: TGTGCCATCAGGCCCGGGCTGGTCGGAAACACCATATATTTT. Encoded protein: CAIRPGLVGNTIYF.

J is TRBJ1-2 and V is TRBV5-1, with TRBD1 matching 9 bases. Trimming at V came to 6 bases and at J to 7 bases, leaving 10 bases not matched to a gene. Germline V gives CDR1 SGHRS, CDR2 YFSETQ. CDR3 length: 14 amino acids. CDR3 region: CASTVGTGLVGYTF. As DNA, the CDR3 is TGCGCCAGCACCGTGGGGACAGGGTTGGTTGGCTACACCTTC.

The J gene is TRBJ1-1, the V gene TRBV6-5; no clear D gene. Germline loops: CDR1 MNHEY, CDR2 SVGAGI. The CDR3 is made up of 15 amino acids. V was pared by 0 bases and J by 4 bases, with 12 bases between. CDR3 in amino acids: CASSYSKNLGTEAFF. CDR3 sequence (DNA): TGTGCCAGCAGTTACTCGAAGAATCTGGGCACTGAAGCTTTCTTT.